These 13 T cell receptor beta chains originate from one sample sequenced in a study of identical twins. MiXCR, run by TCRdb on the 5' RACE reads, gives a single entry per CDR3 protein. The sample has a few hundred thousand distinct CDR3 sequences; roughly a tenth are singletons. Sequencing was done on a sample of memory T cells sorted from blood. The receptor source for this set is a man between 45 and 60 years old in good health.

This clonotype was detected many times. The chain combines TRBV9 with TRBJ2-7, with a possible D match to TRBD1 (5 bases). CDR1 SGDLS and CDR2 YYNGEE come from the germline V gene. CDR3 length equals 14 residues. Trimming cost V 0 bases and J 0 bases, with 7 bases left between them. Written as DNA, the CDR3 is TGTGCCAGCAGCGTAGGCAGGGCCTCCTACGAGCAGTACTTC. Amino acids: CASSVGRASYEQYF. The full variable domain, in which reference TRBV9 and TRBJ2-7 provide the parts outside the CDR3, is DSGVTQTPKHLITATGQRVTLRCSPRSGDLSVYWYQQSLDQGLQFLIQYYNGEERAKGNILERFSAQQFPDLHSELNLSSLELGDSALYFCASSVGRASYEQYFGPGTRLTVT.

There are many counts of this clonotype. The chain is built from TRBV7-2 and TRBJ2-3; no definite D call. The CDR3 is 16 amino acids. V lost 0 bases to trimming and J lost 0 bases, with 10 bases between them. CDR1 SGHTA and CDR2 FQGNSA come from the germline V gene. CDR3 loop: CASSLAHTVSTDTQYF. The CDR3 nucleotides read TGTGCCAGCAGCTTAGCGCACACGGTGAGCACAGATACGCAGTATTTT.

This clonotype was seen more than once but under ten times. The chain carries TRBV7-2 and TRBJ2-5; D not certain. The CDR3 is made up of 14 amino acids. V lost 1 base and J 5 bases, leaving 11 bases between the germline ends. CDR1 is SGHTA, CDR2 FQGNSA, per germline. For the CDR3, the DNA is TGTGCCAGCAGCTTAGATCTCGCAACGGAGACCCAGTACTTC. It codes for CASSLDLATETQYF.

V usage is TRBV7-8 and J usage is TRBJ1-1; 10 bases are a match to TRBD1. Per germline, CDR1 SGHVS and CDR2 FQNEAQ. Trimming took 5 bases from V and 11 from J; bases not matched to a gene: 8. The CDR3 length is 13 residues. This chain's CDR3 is CASSRQGAKGAFF. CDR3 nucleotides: TGTGCCAGCAGCAGACAGGGGGCCAAAGGGGCTTTCTTT.

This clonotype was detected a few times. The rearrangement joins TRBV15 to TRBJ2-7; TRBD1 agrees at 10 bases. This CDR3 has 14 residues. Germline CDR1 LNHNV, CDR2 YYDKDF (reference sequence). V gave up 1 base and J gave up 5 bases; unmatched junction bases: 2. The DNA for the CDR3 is TGTGCCACCAGCAGAGGGGGACAGGGGCACGAGCAGTACTTC. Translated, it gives CATSRGGQGHEQYF.

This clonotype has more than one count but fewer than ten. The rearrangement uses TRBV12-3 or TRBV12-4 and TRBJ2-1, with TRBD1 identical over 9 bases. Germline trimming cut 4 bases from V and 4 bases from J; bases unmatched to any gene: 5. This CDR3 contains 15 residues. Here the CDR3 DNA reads TGTGCCAGCAGTTCCGGGACAGGGTCTTACAATGAGCAGTTCTTC. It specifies CASSSGTGSYNEQFF.

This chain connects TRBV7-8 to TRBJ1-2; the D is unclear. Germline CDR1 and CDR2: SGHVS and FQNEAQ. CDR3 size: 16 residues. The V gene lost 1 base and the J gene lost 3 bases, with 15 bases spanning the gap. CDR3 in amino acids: CASSLVPGSQHYGYTF. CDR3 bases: TGTGCCAGCAGCTTAGTTCCGGGCTCACAGCACTATGGCTACACCTTC.

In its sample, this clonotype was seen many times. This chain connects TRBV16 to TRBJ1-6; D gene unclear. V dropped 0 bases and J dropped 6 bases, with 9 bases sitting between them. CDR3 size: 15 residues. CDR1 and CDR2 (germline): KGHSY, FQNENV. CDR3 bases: TGTGCCAGCAGCCAATCTATACAATCTAATTCACCCCTCCACTTT. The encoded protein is CASSQSIQSNSPLHF.

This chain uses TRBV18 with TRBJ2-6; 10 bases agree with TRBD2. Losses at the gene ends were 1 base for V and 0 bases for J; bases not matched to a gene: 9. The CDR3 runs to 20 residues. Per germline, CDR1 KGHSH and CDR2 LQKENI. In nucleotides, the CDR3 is TGTGCCAGCTCACCACGTCCTTCTCGACTAGCGGGCTCTGGGGCCAACGTCCTGACTTTC. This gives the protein CASSPRPSRLAGSGANVLTF.

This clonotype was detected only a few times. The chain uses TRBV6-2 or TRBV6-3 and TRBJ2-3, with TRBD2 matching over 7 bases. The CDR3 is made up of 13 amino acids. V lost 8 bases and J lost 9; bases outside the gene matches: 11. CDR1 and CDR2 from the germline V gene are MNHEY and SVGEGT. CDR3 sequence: CASHKRGGLTQYF. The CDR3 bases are TGTGCCAGCCACAAGCGGGGAGGCTTAACGCAGTATTTT.

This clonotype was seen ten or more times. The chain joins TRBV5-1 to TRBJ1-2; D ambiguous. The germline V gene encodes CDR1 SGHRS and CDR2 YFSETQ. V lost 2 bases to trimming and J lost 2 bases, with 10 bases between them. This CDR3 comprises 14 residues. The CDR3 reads CASSFREPNYGYTF. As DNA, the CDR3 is TGCGCCAGCAGCTTTCGAGAGCCCAACTATGGCTACACCTTC.

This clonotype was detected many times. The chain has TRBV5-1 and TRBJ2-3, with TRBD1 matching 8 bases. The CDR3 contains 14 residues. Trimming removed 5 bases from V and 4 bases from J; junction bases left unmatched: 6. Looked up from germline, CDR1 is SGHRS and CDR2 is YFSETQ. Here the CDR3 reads CASRYGQGSDTQYF. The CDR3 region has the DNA TGCGCCAGCAGATATGGACAGGGCTCAGATACGCAGTATTTT.

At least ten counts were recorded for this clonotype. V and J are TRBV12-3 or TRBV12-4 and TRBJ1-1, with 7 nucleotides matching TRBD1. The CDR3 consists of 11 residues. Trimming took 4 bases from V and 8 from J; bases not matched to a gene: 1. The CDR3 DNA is TGTGCCAGCAGTTCAGGGGGAGAAGCTTTCTTT. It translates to CASSSGGEAFF.